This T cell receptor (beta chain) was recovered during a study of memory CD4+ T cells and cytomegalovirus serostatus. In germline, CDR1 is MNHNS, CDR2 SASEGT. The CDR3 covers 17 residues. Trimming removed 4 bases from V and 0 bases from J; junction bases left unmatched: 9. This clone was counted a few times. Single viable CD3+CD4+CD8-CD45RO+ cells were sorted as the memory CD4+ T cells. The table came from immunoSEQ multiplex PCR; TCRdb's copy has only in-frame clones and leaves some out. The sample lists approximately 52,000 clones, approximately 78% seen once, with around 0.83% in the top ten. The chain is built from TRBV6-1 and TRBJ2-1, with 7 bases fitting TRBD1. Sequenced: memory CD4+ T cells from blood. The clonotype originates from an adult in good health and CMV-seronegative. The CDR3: CASSVGGGSSSYNEQFF. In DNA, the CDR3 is TGTGCCAGCAGTGTAGGGGGCGGAAGTAGCTCCTACAATGAGCAGTTCTTC.